The entry below describes one T cell receptor (beta chain). What it binds is not known. These data are taken from a study of blood T cells in healthy people across ages. Broader study findings: More naive CD4+ cells and higher diversity were found in long-lived than in aged donors. Per million T cells, the diversity of TCR beta decreased roughly linearly as age advanced.

The CDR3 covers 17 residues. Germline CDR1 and CDR2: LNHNV and YYDKDF (reference sequence). Germline trimming cut 1 base from V and 7 bases from J; bases unmatched to any gene: 9. Sample-barcoded 5' priming and a J-beta primer mix drove a second PCR of roughly 6 to 12 cycles. TCRdb re-derived calls from the 5' RACE reads in MiXCR, one entry per CDR3 protein. Of about a million distinct CDR3 sequences in the sample, 45% to 60% are singletons; the top ten hold about 22%. The TCR originated in a woman aged 60-75 years in good health. Sequences were obtained from blood. The rearrangement links TRBV15 to TRBJ2-3; 12 nucleotides match TRBD2. CDR3 sequence (DNA): TGTGCCACCAGCAGAGTGGGCCTAGCGGGAGGGGGGAATACGCAGTATTTT. Amino acids: CATSRVGLAGGGNTQYF.